This T cell receptor beta chain was identified during a study of blood T cell repertoires in COVID-19. For the study at large: Donors in the United States, Italy and Spain gave samples during acute or convalescent COVID-19.

This clone was detected a few times. The CDR3 has 15 amino acids. Germline V gene lookup returns CDR1 LNHDA and CDR2 SQIVND (reference sequence). The V segment lost 3 bases and the J segment 7 bases; nucleotides outside the gene matches: 11. Clones were sequenced by immunoSEQ multiplex PCR, and TCRdb holds only the in-frame ones, with some missing. The sample records approximately 60,000 clones, more than 60% being singletons. The chain carries TRBV19 and TRBJ1-2, with 7 bases matching TRBD1. The sequence derives from an elderly woman with active or convalescent COVID-19. Sequencing input: peripheral blood. This CDR3 reads CASSIGQGEISGYTF. The CDR3 DNA follows: TGTGCCAGTAGTATTGGGCAGGGGGAGATCTCTGGCTACACCTTC.